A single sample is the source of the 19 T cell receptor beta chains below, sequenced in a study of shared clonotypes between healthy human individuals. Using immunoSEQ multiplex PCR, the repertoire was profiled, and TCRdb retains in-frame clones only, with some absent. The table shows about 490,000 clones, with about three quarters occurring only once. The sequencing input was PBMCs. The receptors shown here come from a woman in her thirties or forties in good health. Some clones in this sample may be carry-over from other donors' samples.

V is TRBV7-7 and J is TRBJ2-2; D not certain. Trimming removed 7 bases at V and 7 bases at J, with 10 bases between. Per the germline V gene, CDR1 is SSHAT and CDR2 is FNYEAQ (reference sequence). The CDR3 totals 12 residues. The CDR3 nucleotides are TGTGCCAGCATCCACCCGAACGGGGAGCTGTTTTTT. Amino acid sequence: CASIHPNGELFF.

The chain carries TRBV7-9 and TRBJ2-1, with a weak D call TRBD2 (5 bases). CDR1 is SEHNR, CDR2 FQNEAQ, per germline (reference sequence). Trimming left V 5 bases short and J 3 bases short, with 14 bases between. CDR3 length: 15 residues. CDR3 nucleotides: TGTGCCAGCAGCCTAACACTAGTAGTCTACAATGAGCAGTTCTTC. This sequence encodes CASSLTLVVYNEQFF.

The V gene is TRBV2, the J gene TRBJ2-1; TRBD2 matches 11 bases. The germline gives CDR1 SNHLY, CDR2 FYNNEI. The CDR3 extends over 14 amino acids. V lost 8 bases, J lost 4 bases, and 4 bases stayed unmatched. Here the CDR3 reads CASLRTSGYNEQFF. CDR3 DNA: TGTGCCAGCCTTCGGACTAGCGGGTACAATGAGCAGTTCTTC.

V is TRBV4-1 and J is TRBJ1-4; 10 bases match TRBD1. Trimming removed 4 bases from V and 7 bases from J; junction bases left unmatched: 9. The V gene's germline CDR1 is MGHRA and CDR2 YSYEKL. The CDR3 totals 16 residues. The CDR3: CASSLGTGVLGEKLFF. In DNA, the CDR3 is TGCGCCAGCAGCCTCGGGACAGGGGTTCTTGGTGAAAAACTGTTTTTT.

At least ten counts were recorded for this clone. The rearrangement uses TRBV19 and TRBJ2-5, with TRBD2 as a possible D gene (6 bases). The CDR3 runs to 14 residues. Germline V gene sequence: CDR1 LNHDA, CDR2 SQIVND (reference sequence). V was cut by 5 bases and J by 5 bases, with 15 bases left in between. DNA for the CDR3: TGTGCCAGTAGTCCTGGGGGACTTCTTGAGACCCAGTACTTC. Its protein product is CASSPGGLLETQYF.

The CDR3 here is CASSLGDYETQYF. The CDR3 nucleotides read TGTGCCAGCAGCTTAGGGGACTATGAGACCCAGTACTTC. V and J are TRBV7-6 and TRBJ2-5; the match to TRBD2 covers 7 bases. With V trimmed by 1 base and J by 5 bases, 1 base remained unmatched. Germline values: CDR1 SGHVS, CDR2 FNYEAQ. This CDR3 spans 13 amino acids.

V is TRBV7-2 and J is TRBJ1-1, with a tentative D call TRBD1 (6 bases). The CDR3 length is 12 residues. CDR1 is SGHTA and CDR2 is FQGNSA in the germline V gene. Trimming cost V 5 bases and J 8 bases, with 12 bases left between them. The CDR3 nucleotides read TGTGCCAGCAGCCCCGGACAGTGGGAAGCTTTCTTT. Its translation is CASSPGQWEAFF.

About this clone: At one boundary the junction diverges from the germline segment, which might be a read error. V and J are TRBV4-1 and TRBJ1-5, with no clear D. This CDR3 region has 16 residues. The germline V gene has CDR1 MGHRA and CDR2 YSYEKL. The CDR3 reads CASSQDPPGSNRPQHF. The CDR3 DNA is TGCGCCAGCAGCCAAGATCCCCCGGGAAGCAATCGGCCCCAGCATTTT.

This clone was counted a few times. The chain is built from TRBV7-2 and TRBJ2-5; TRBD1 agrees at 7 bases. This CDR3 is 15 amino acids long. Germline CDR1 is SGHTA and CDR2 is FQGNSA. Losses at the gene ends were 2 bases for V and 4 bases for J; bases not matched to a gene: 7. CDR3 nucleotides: TGTGCCAGCAGCTTACCGACAGGGTCGGGAGAGACCCAGTACTTC. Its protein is CASSLPTGSGETQYF.

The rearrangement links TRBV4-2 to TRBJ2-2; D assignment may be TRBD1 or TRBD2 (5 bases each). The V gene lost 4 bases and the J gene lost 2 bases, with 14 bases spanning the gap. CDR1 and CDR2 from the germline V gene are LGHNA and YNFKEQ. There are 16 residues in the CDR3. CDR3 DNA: TGTGCCAGCAGCCTTTCCGGGACGCTCAACACCGGGGAGCTGTTTTTT. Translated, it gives CASSLSGTLNTGELFF.

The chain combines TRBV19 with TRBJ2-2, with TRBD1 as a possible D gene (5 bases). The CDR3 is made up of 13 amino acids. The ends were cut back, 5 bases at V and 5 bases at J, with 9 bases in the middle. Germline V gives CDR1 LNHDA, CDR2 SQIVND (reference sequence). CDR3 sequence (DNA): TGTGCCAGTAGTTACAGGCGGACCGGGGAGCTGTTTTTT. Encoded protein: CASSYRRTGELFF. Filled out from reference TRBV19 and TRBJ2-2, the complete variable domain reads DGGITQSPKYLFRKEGQNVTLSCEQNLNHDAMYWYRQDPGQGLRLIYYSQIVNDFQKGDIAEGYSVSREKKESFPLTVTSAQKNPTAFYLCASSYRRTGELFFGEGSRLTVL.

The CDR3, as DNA: TGTGCCAGCAGTTTATGGTCAGGAAAAAAGTCCTACGAGCAGTACTTC. This codes for CASSLWSGKKSYEQYF. The chain uses TRBV28 and TRBJ2-7; D unresolved. The CDR3 extends over 16 amino acids. Trimming cost V 0 bases and J 1 base, with 13 bases left between them. The germline gives CDR1 MDHEN, CDR2 SYDVKM.

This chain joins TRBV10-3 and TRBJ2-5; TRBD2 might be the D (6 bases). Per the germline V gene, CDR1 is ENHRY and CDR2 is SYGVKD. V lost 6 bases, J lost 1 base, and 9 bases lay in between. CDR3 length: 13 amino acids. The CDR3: CAIRRDFQETQYF. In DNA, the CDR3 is TGTGCCATCAGGCGGGACTTCCAAGAGACCCAGTACTTC.

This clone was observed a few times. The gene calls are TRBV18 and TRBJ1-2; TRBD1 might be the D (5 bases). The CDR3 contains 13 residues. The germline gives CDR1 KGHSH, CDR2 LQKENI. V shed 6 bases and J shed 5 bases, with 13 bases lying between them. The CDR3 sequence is CASSIGTQYGYTF. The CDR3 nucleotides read TGTGCCAGCTCTATCGGGACGCAGTATGGCTACACCTTC.

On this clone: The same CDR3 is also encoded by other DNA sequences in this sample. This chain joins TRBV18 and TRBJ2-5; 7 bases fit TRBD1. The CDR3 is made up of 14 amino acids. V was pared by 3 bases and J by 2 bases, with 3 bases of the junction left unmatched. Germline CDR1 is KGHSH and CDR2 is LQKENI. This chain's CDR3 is CASSPRDRQETQYF. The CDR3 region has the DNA TGTGCCAGCTCACCTCGGGACAGACAAGAGACCCAGTACTTC.

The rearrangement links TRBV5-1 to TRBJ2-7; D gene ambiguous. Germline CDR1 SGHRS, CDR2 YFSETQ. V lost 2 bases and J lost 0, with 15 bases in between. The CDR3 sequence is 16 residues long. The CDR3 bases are TGCGCCAGCAGCTTCGTAGCAGGTCTCGGCTCCTACGAGCAGTACTTC. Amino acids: CASSFVAGLGSYEQYF.

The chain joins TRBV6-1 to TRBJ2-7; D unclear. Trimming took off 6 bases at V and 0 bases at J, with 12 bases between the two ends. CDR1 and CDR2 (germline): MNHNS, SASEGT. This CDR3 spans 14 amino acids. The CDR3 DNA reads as TGTGCCAGCAGGACGACGGACCTCTCCTACGAGCAGTACTTC. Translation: CASRTTDLSYEQYF.

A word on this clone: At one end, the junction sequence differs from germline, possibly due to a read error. CDR3 amino acids: CASSPSGRKQGTQYF. The DNA for the CDR3 is TGTGCCAGCAGCCCGTCGGGACGCAAGCAAGGGACCCAGTACTTC. The chain joins TRBV7-9 to TRBJ2-5; possibly TRBD1 or TRBD2 for D (5 bases each). Germline values: CDR1 SEHNR, CDR2 FQNEAQ (reference sequence). This CDR3 has 15 residues.

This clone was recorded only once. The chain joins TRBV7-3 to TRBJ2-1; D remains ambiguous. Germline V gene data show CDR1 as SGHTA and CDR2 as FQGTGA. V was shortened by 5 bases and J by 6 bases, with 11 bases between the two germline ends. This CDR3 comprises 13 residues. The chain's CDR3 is CASSQALGNEQFF. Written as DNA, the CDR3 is TGTGCCAGCAGCCAAGCACTGGGCAATGAGCAGTTCTTC.